Sequencing of this T cell receptor beta chain was carried out in a study of T cell responses to AZD1222 COVID-19 vaccine. With V trimmed by 3 bases and J by 5 bases, 5 bases remained unmatched. CDR1 is WNHNN, CDR2 SYGVQD, per germline (reference sequence). The CDR3 is 14 residues long. Repertoires were generated with immunoSEQ multiplex PCR, while TCRdb's copy carries only in-frame clones and drops some. The table includes about 160,000 clones, over 75% detected once. The chain recombines TRBV10-1 with TRBJ2-7; 9 bases agree with TRBD1. The TCR originated in an adult in good health. Sequences were derived from peripheral blood, sampled on day 0 of AZD1222 vaccination. In DNA, the CDR3 is TGCGCCAGCAGTGATATGGGACAGGGAGACGAGCAGTACTTC. It specifies CASSDMGQGDEQYF.